The 5 T cell receptor beta chains below all came from one sample that was sequenced in a study of radiotherapy plus CTLA-4 blockade in lung cancer. TCRdb's copy holds only in-frame clones and misses some; the assay was immunoSEQ multiplex PCR. The table records 65,000 to 85,000 clones, roughly 70% of them present only once. The sample here was peripheral blood, taken from a patient treated with radiotherapy plus ipilimumab. The source of these receptors is a human donor with non-small cell lung cancer whose response to radiotherapy plus ipilimumab could not be evaluated.

The chain carries TRBV4-2 and TRBJ1-4; D may be TRBD1 (6 bases). CDR1 is LGHNA and CDR2 is YNFKEQ in the germline V gene. V lost 4 bases and J lost 7, with 22 bases in between. This CDR3 has 17 amino acids. The CDR3 DNA reads TGTGCCAGCAGCCTGCCAAGAATTACAGGGAAGAGTGAAAAACTGTTTTTT. This translates into CASSLPRITGKSEKLFF.

The chain has TRBV9 and TRBJ2-3; the D gene is possibly TRBD2 (5 bases). Trimming cost V 6 bases and J 2 bases, with 25 bases left between them. This CDR3 spans 18 amino acids. Germline assignment: CDR1 SGDLS and CDR2 YYNGEE. The CDR3 protein is CASTALTIARLNTDTQYF. The CDR3 region has the DNA TGTGCCAGCACGGCCCTCACTATAGCGCGGCTGAACACAGATACGCAGTATTTT.

This sequence joins TRBV2 and TRBJ2-3, with 11 bases identical to TRBD1. With V trimmed by 7 bases and J by 5 bases, 5 bases remained unmatched. CDR3 size: 14 residues. From germline, CDR1 is SNHLY and CDR2 FYNNEI. The CDR3 bases are TGTGCCAGCACTTCGGACAGGGGGCGAGATACGCAGTATTTT. Protein product: CASTSDRGRDTQYF.

This clone has only a few counts. The chain carries TRBV11-2 and TRBJ2-7; D gene unclear. The germline gives CDR1 SGHAT, CDR2 FQNNGV. V was clipped by 1 base and J by 4 bases, with 11 bases between them. The CDR3 length is 14 residues. The CDR3 loop reads CASSLGTVDYEQYF. The DNA for the CDR3 is TGTGCCAGCAGCTTAGGTACGGTAGATTACGAGCAGTACTTC.

The chain is built from TRBV11-2 and TRBJ2-3; perhaps TRBD2 as D (5 bases). Germline loops: CDR1 SGHAT, CDR2 FQNNGV. Deletions cut 0 bases from V and 1 base from J, with 8 bases between. The CDR3 sequence is 15 residues long. The CDR3 bases are TGTGCCAGCAGCTTAGAGGGGAGAGGCACAGATACGCAGTATTTT. It is translated as CASSLEGRGTDTQYF.